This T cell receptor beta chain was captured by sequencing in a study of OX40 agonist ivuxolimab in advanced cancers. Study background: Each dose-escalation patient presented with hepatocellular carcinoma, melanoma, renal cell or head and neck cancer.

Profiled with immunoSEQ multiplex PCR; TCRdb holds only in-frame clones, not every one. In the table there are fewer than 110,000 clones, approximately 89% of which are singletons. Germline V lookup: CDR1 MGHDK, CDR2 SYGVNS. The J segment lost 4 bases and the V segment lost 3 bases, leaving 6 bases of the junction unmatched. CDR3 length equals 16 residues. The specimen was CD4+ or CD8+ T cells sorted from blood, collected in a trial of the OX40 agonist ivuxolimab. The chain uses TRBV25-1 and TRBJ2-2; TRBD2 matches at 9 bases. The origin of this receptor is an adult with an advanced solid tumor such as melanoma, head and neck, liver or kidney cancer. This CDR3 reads CASSEGGLARTGELFF. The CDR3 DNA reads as TGTGCCAGCAGTGAGGGGGGACTAGCTCGCACCGGGGAGCTGTTTTTT.